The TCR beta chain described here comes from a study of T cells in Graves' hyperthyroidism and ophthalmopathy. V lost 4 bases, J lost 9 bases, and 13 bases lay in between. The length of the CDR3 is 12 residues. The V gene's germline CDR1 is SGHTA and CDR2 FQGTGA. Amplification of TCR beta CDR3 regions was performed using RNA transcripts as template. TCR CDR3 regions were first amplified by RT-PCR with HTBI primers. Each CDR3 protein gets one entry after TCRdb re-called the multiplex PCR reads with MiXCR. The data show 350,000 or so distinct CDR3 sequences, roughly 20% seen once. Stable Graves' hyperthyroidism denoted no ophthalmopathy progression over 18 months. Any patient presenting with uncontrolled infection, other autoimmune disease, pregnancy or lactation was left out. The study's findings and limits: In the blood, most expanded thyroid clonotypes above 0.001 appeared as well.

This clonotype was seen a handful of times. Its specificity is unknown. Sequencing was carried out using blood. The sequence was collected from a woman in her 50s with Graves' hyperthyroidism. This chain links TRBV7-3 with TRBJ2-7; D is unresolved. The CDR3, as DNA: TGTGCCAGCAGCTCAATTTTAGACGGGCAGTACGTC. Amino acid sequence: CASSSILDGQYV.